This TCR beta chain was captured by sequencing in a study of T cell responses to AZD1222 COVID-19 vaccine. Study-level points and caveats: Mostly white British, mostly female donors; authors suggested clonal diversity may be underestimated. At baseline, just 5 or 6 AZD1222 recipients tested seropositive. Spike-specific TCR breadth and depth both grew after two AZD1222 doses. The study sampled repertoires only after the peak T cell response.

Repertoires were generated with immunoSEQ multiplex PCR, while TCRdb's copy carries only in-frame clones and drops some. The sample has 100,000 to 150,000 clones; about 92% are singletons. As concerns this clone: Antigen: not known.

Trimming cost V 5 bases and J 7 bases; bases outside gene matches: 5. The length of the CDR3 is 13 residues. Germline V gene sequence: CDR1 SGHAT, CDR2 FQDESV (reference sequence). This chain connects TRBV11-1 to TRBJ2-1, with 7 bases lining up with TRBD1. Sample: peripheral blood, taken on day 0 of MenACWY control vaccination. This receptor was identified in an adult in good health. CDR3 residues: CASSPRDSNEQFF. In DNA form, the CDR3 reads TGTGCCAGCAGCCCCCGGGACAGTAATGAGCAGTTCTTC.